These 17 T cell receptor beta chains share one sample of origin, sequenced in a study of CD8 T cells in Susac syndrome. RNA amounts of roughly 0.5 to 1 ug underwent reverse transcription with random hexamers. TCRdb re-called the immunoSEQ multiplex PCR reads with MiXCR, one entry per CDR3 protein. The table includes under 95,000 distinct CDR3 sequences, roughly 94% detected once. Sequencing was carried out using CD8+ T cells from PBMCs. These receptors all come from a human donor with Susac syndrome.

The chain employs TRBV12-3 or TRBV12-4 and TRBJ2-5; TRBD1 aligns across 11 bases. Unmatched junction bases numbered 10, after V lost 6 bases and J lost 7 bases. CDR3 length equals 15 residues. The CDR3 region is CASRSAGTGGLTQYF. In DNA form, the CDR3 reads TGTGCCAGCAGGTCCGCCGGGACAGGGGGTCTGACCCAGTACTTC.

This clonotype is a singleton in its sample. The chain couples TRBV27 to TRBJ2-7; 8 bases fit TRBD1. The V segment lost 4 bases and the J segment 2 bases; nucleotides outside the gene matches: 4. Germline V gene sequence: CDR1 MNHEY, CDR2 SMNVEV (reference sequence). The CDR3 loop spans 14 amino acids. The CDR3 loop reads CASSSRTGPYEQYF. In DNA, the CDR3 is TGTGCCAGCAGTTCTCGGACAGGGCCCTACGAGCAGTACTTC.

The chain recombines TRBV5-4 with TRBJ2-3, with TRBD1 matching 7 bases. The CDR3 extends over 15 amino acids. Trimming removed 2 bases from V and 2 bases from J; junction bases left unmatched: 5. Germline V lookup: CDR1 SGHNT, CDR2 YYREEE (reference sequence). The CDR3 nucleotides are TGTGCCAGCAGCTTTAACAGGGGCATCACAGATACGCAGTATTTT. Its translation is CASSFNRGITDTQYF.

The gene calls are TRBV20-1 and TRBJ2-2; 11 positions match TRBD2. The CDR3 length is 15 residues. Germline CDR1 reads DFQATT; CDR2 reads SNEGSKA (reference sequence). The V gene end was trimmed by 4 bases and the J gene end by 5 bases; junction bases not matched to a gene: 6. The CDR3 loop reads CSAKTGLAETGELFF. In DNA, the CDR3 is TGCAGTGCTAAGACGGGACTAGCGGAGACCGGGGAGCTGTTTTTT.

The V gene is TRBV7-2, the J gene TRBJ2-1, with a tentative D call TRBD2 (6 bases). Germline assignment: CDR1 SGHTA and CDR2 FQGNSA. Trimming removed 3 bases at V and 9 bases at J, with 21 bases between. This CDR3 spans 16 amino acids. The CDR3 DNA sequence: TGTGCCAGCAGCTTGGTCCGGGACTGGCTGTTGCTTGAGCAGTTCTTC. This translates into CASSLVRDWLLLEQFF.

The chain has TRBV24-1 and TRBJ2-1, with D tentatively TRBD1 (5 bases). Germline CDR1 KGHDR, CDR2 SFDVKD. Trimming removed 4 bases from V and 5 bases from J, with 20 bases in between. The CDR3 loop spans 17 amino acids. The CDR3 nucleotides are TGTGCCACCAGTGACTCCTCCCAGGGTCTAATGCACAATGAGCAGTTCTTC. Translation gives CATSDSSQGLMHNEQFF.

The rearrangement uses TRBV6-1 and TRBJ2-7; 8 positions match TRBD2. From germline, CDR1 is MNHNS and CDR2 SASEGT. There are 14 residues in the CDR3. V lost 6 bases, J lost 3 bases, and 7 bases stayed unmatched. CDR3 DNA sequence: TGTGCCAGCAGCATACCGGGACTAGGCTACGAGCAGTACTTC. This sequence encodes CASSIPGLGYEQYF.

The J gene is TRBJ2-2, the V gene TRBV14; D remains ambiguous. V was pared by 4 bases and J by 7 bases, with 13 bases between. Germline CDR1 and CDR2: SGHDN and FVKESK. The CDR3 length is 14 residues. CDR3 residues: CASSPLASGGELFF. The CDR3 DNA follows: TGTGCCAGCAGCCCCCTGGCAAGTGGCGGGGAGCTGTTTTTT.

The CDR3: CAIDRGHYGYTF. The CDR3, as DNA: TGTGCCATCGACCGGGGGCATTATGGCTACACCTTC. The V gene is TRBV10-3, the J gene TRBJ1-2, with a weak D call TRBD1 (6 bases). This CDR3 is 12 amino acids long. Deletions cut 8 bases from V and 5 bases from J, with 12 bases between. Germline CDR1 reads ENHRY; CDR2 reads SYGVKD.

The CDR3 DNA reads as TGTGCCTGGAGTGTATCGATAGGGGAAGAGACCCAGTACTTC. Amino acid sequence: CAWSVSIGEETQYF. This chain joins TRBV30 and TRBJ2-5, with TRBD1 as a possible D gene (5 bases). The CDR3 extends over 14 amino acids. V lost 0 bases and J lost 3, with 11 bases in between. The germline V gene encodes CDR1 GTSNPN and CDR2 SVGIG (reference sequence).

This chain uses TRBV27 with TRBJ2-5, with 16 bases lining up with TRBD2. Germline assignment: CDR1 MNHEY and CDR2 SMNVEV (reference sequence). This CDR3 has 19 residues. The V gene end was trimmed by 2 bases and the J gene end by 1 base; junction bases not matched to a gene: 7. In DNA, the CDR3 is TGTGCCAGCAGTTTAGTTGGGACTAGCGGGAGGGGGTTCCAAGAGACCCAGTACTTC. This gives the protein CASSLVGTSGRGFQETQYF.

The chain combines TRBV2 with TRBJ2-5, with D perhaps matching TRBD1 (6 bases). Germline V gene sequence: CDR1 SNHLY, CDR2 FYNNEI. The CDR3 covers 14 residues. V lost 5 bases and J lost 5, with 15 bases in between. CDR3 residues: CASSYDQGRETQYF. Written as DNA, the CDR3 is TGTGCCAGCAGTTACGACCAGGGGCGGGAGACCCAGTACTTC. The entire variable domain, with the rest obtained from reference TRBV2 and TRBJ2-5, is as follows: EPEVTQTPSHQVTQMGQEVILRCVPISNHLYFYWYRQILGQKVEFLVSFYNNEISEKSEIFDDQFSVERPDGSNFTLKIRSTKLEDSAMYFCASSYDQGRETQYFGPGTRLLVL.

This sequence joins TRBV20-1 and TRBJ2-7, with D uncertain. CDR1 is DFQATT and CDR2 is SNEGSKA in the germline V gene (reference sequence). CDR3 size: 14 residues. V gave up 0 bases and J gave up 3 bases, with 12 bases separating them. In nucleotides, the CDR3 is TGCAGTGCTAGAGATGGATATAGTGGCTACGAGCAGTACTTC. It encodes CSARDGYSGYEQYF.

V is TRBV9 and J is TRBJ2-7, with D possibly being TRBD1 (7 bases). Germline loops: CDR1 SGDLS, CDR2 YYNGEE. The CDR3 contains 13 residues. Between the trimmed V and J ends, which lost 4 bases and 4 bases, there was a span of 12 bases. The CDR3 coding sequence is TGTGCCAGCAGCCCGGCAGGGGGGTACGAGCAGTACTTC. Its protein is CASSPAGGYEQYF. The full variable domain, with the rest looked up from reference TRBV9 and TRBJ2-7, is DSGVTQTPKHLITATGQRVTLRCSPRSGDLSVYWYQQSLDQGLQFLIQYYNGEERAKGNILERFSAQQFPDLHSELNLSSLELGDSALYFCASSPAGGYEQYFGPGTRLTVT.

The gene calls are TRBV4-1 and TRBJ2-3; D is uncertain. Germline V lookup: CDR1 MGHRA, CDR2 YSYEKL. The CDR3 sequence is 13 residues long. With 3 bases removed from V and 8 bases from J, the gap between germline ends came to 12 bases. CDR3 nucleotide sequence: TGCGCCAGCAGCCAGCCTTGGTGGAGTACGCAGTATTTT. Translated, it gives CASSQPWWSTQYF.

This rearrangement joins TRBV9 to TRBJ2-1; D is ambiguous. Germline V gene lookup returns CDR1 SGDLS and CDR2 YYNGEE. V was cut by 4 bases and J by 10 bases, with 9 bases left in between. The CDR3 loop spans 11 amino acids. The CDR3 loop reads CASSRTSEQFF. CDR3 bases: TGTGCCAGCAGCAGAACATCCGAGCAGTTCTTC.

The V gene is TRBV12-3 or TRBV12-4, the J gene TRBJ2-1; 15 bases map to TRBD2. Trimming at V came to 6 bases and at J to 7 bases, leaving 10 bases not matched to a gene. The length of the CDR3 is 17 residues. CDR3 coding DNA: TGTGCCAGCAGCGATGGTACCGGGACTAGCGGGAGGAATGAGCAGTTCTTC. It yields the protein CASSDGTGTSGRNEQFF.